The clone carrying this T cell receptor beta chain was picked up a small number of times. Its antigen is unidentified. The data were taken from a study of T cells after yellow fever vaccination. Study results and limitations: Clonotypes found in both CD4 and CD8 compartments made up a small share. Boosting was followed by the reappearance of most primary-vaccination clones (roughly 95% CD4, 70% to 90% CD8).

As TCR cDNA was made by 5'RACE template switching, a universal primer site and UMIs were added. TCRdb re-analysed the 5' RACE reads in MiXCR, keeping a single row per CDR3 protein. The sample includes around 310,000 distinct CDR3 sequences, around 3.9% of them seen just once. CDR3 length: 16 amino acids. Trimming removed 6 bases at V and 7 bases at J, with 24 bases between. Per the germline V gene, CDR1 is SEHNR and CDR2 is FQNEAQ (reference sequence). This material consisted of PBMCs, taken 5 days after the yellow fever booster vaccination. The source is a man in his late teens or twenties who received the YFV17D yellow fever vaccine. The genes are TRBV7-9 and TRBJ1-2, with TRBD1 as a possible D gene (6 bases). The CDR3 loop reads CASSPWDGLPRGGYTF. In nucleotides, the CDR3 is TGTGCCAGCAGTCCCTGGGACGGTCTGCCCAGGGGTGGCTACACCTTC.